This T cell receptor beta chain was obtained from a study of T cell responses to AZD1222 COVID-19 vaccine. From germline, CDR1 is SGHRS and CDR2 YFSETQ. V lost 3 bases and J lost 0, with 9 bases in between. The CDR3 runs 14 residues. Produced via immunoSEQ multiplex PCR; TCRdb's table is partial and in-frame only. This repertoire shows 100,000 or so clones, 85% to 90% found once; its top ten account for 3.5% to 4%. The sequences come from peripheral blood, collected on day 0 of AZD1222 vaccination. The clonotype was recovered from an adult in good health. The rearrangement joins TRBV5-1 to TRBJ1-2; D is possibly TRBD1 (5 bases). In nucleotides, the CDR3 is TGCGCCAGCAGCTACCGGGACCCTAACTATGGCTACACCTTC. It yields the protein CASSYRDPNYGYTF.